These 30 T cell receptor beta chains were all obtained from the same sample, sequenced in a study of OX40 agonist ivuxolimab in advanced cancers. Clones were sequenced by immunoSEQ multiplex PCR, and TCRdb holds only the in-frame ones, with some missing. The table has 75,000 to 95,000 clones, 85% seen once. The sample in question was CD4+ or CD8+ T cells sorted from blood, obtained in a trial of the OX40 agonist ivuxolimab. Source of these receptors: an adult with an advanced solid tumor such as melanoma, head and neck, liver or kidney cancer.

The chain recombines TRBV13 with TRBJ1-2, with D unresolved. Germline CDR1 and CDR2: PRHDT and FYEKMQ (reference sequence). The CDR3 runs to 16 residues. V was cut by 5 bases and J by 4 bases, with 20 bases left in between. The CDR3 region is CASSQRRATPSYGYTF. DNA of the CDR3: TGTGCCAGCAGCCAAAGAAGGGCCACACCGTCCTATGGCTACACCTTC.

This chain uses TRBV29-1 with TRBJ2-1, with TRBD1 identical over 12 bases. The trim removed 5 bases at V and 2 bases at J, leaving 4 bases unmatched. Germline assignment: CDR1 SQVTM and CDR2 ANQGSEA. The CDR3 is 15 residues long. CDR3 sequence (DNA): TGCAGCGTTTCCGGGACAGGGGGCCCCTACAATGAGCAGTTCTTC. This gives the protein CSVSGTGGPYNEQFF.

The rearrangement uses TRBV7-2 and TRBJ2-7, with D uncertain. The CDR3 runs to 16 residues. Trimming cost V 5 bases and J 1 base, with 18 bases left between them. Germline CDR1 and CDR2: SGHTA and FQGNSA. The DNA of the CDR3 is TGTGCCAGCAGCCAAGAACCCGGACGGGCATCCTACGAGCAGTACTTC. Translation gives CASSQEPGRASYEQYF.

The rearrangement joins TRBV6-5 to TRBJ1-3; 7 positions match TRBD1. Germline V lookup: CDR1 MNHEY, CDR2 SVGAGI. V lost 4 bases to trimming and J lost 4 bases; unmatched junction nucleotides: 4. The length of the CDR3 is 14 residues. The CDR3 loop reads CASSWTGYGNTIYF. CDR3 in DNA: TGTGCCAGCAGTTGGACAGGCTACGGAAACACCATATATTTT.

This sequence joins TRBV9 and TRBJ1-5, with TRBD1 identical over 10 bases. CDR3 length: 16 amino acids. Germline trimming cut 0 bases from V and 0 bases from J; bases unmatched to any gene: 0. Germline V gene lookup returns CDR1 SGDLS and CDR2 YYNGEE. The CDR3 sequence is CASSVGTGGSNQPQHF. The CDR3 coding sequence is TGTGCCAGCAGCGTAGGGACAGGGGGTAGCAATCAGCCCCAGCATTTT. Filled out from reference TRBV9 and TRBJ1-5, the complete variable domain reads DSGVTQTPKHLITATGQRVTLRCSPRSGDLSVYWYQQSLDQGLQFLIQYYNGEERAKGNILERFSAQQFPDLHSELNLSSLELGDSALYFCASSVGTGGSNQPQHFGDGTRLSIL.

This chain uses TRBV5-1 with TRBJ2-1; no clear D. The CDR3 length is 13 residues. Germline V lookup: CDR1 SGHRS, CDR2 YFSETQ. Between the trimmed V and J ends, which lost 4 bases and 2 bases, there was a span of 7 bases. The CDR3 reads CASSLITYNEQFF. The CDR3, as DNA: TGCGCCAGCAGCCTCATTACCTACAATGAGCAGTTCTTC. The entire variable domain, with the rest obtained from reference TRBV5-1 and TRBJ2-1, is as follows: KAGVTQTPRYLIKTRGQQVTLSCSPISGHRSVSWYQQTPGQGLQFLFEYFSETQRNKGNFPGRFSGRQFSNSRSEMNVSTLELGDSALYLCASSLITYNEQFFGPGTRLTVL.

This chain links TRBV6-5 with TRBJ1-2; D not resolved. In germline, CDR1 is MNHEY, CDR2 SVGAGI. The CDR3 has 15 amino acids. V dropped 1 base and J dropped 2 bases, with 11 bases sitting between them. The DNA of the CDR3 is TGTGCCAGCAGTTACTTCCCCGGGAGAAACTATGGCTACACCTTC. The encoded protein is CASSYFPGRNYGYTF.

The genes are TRBV7-2 and TRBJ1-5; D may be TRBD1 (5 bases). The V gene's germline CDR1 is SGHTA and CDR2 FQGNSA. Deletions cut 8 bases from V and 5 bases from J, with 19 bases between. The length of the CDR3 is 15 residues. CDR3 in DNA: TGTGCCAGCGCCTACGGGGGAGGGGTAGATCAGCCCCAGCATTTT. Protein sequence: CASAYGGGVDQPQHF.

V is TRBV20-1 and J is TRBJ2-5; maybe TRBD2 (5 bases). V shed 6 bases and J shed 2 bases, with 7 bases lying between them. The germline gives CDR1 DFQATT, CDR2 SNEGSKA (reference sequence). CDR3 size: 11 residues. CDR3 loop: CSARLQETQYF. The CDR3, as DNA: TGCAGTGCCAGACTACAAGAGACCCAGTACTTC.

The rearrangement joins TRBV29-1 to TRBJ1-2; D gene ambiguous. The CDR3 consists of 12 residues. CDR1 and CDR2 from the germline V gene are SQVTM and ANQGSEA. The ends were cut back, 4 bases at V and 9 bases at J, with 15 bases in the middle. CDR3 DNA sequence: TGCAGCGTTGGGACCCCCCGAGTGCGCTACACCTTC. Residues: CSVGTPRVRYTF.

V and J are TRBV2 and TRBJ2-5, with 8 bases matching TRBD1. The CDR3 has 13 residues. V gave up 6 bases and J gave up 4 bases; unmatched junction bases: 4. Germline assignment: CDR1 SNHLY and CDR2 FYNNEI. The CDR3: CASSQDRAETQYF. DNA for the CDR3: TGTGCCAGCAGCCAGGACAGGGCAGAGACCCAGTACTTC. Together with reference TRBV2 and TRBJ2-5, the CDR3 gives the full variable domain: EPEVTQTPSHQVTQMGQEVILRCVPISNHLYFYWYRQILGQKVEFLVSFYNNEISEKSEIFDDQFSVERPDGSNFTLKIRSTKLEDSAMYFCASSQDRAETQYFGPGTRLLVL.

The V gene is TRBV9, the J gene TRBJ1-4; maybe TRBD1 (6 bases). V was cut by 3 bases and J by 3 bases, with 15 bases left in between. The germline V gene has CDR1 SGDLS and CDR2 YYNGEE. The CDR3 covers 16 residues. CDR3: CASSEKAQGSNEKLFF. Here the CDR3 DNA reads TGTGCCAGCAGCGAAAAGGCCCAGGGGTCTAATGAAAAACTGTTTTTT.

The rearrangement uses TRBV5-1 and TRBJ2-2; 7 bases agree with TRBD2. The germline V gene encodes CDR1 SGHRS and CDR2 YFSETQ. V was pared by 4 bases and J by 0 bases, with 6 bases of the junction left unmatched. This CDR3 is built from 16 residues. The CDR3 region has the DNA TGCGCCAGCAGCGTCGGACTAGACCCGAACACCGGGGAGCTGTTTTTT. It encodes CASSVGLDPNTGELFF.

DNA for the CDR3: TGTGCCAGCAGCTTAGATTATGGCTATGGCTACACCTTC. Translation gives CASSLDYGYGYTF. The chain recombines TRBV7-2 with TRBJ1-2, with D unresolved. V gave up 1 base and J gave up 4 bases, with 7 bases separating them. CDR3 size: 13 residues. Germline V gives CDR1 SGHTA, CDR2 FQGNSA.

This sequence joins TRBV29-1 and TRBJ1-2; the D is unclear. The CDR3 totals 11 residues. V lost 0 bases and J lost 5, with 4 bases in between. Looked up from germline, CDR1 is SQVTM and CDR2 is ANQGSEA. CDR3 loop: CSVEDRYGYTF. DNA of the CDR3: TGCAGCGTTGAAGACAGGTATGGCTACACCTTC.

The rearrangement uses TRBV29-1 and TRBJ1-5; no reliable D call. Trimming removed 4 bases from V and 0 bases from J, with 7 bases in between. The V gene's germline CDR1 is SQVTM and CDR2 ANQGSEA. The CDR3 is 13 amino acids. CDR3 bases: TGCAGCGTTGGTTTAAATAGCAATCAGCCCCAGCATTTT. It translates to CSVGLNSNQPQHF. Full variable domain (remainder filled in from reference TRBV29-1 and TRBJ1-5): SAVISQKPSRDICQRGTSLTIQCQVDSQVTMMFWYRQQPGQSLTLIATANQGSEATYESGFVIDKFPISRPNLTFSTLTVSNMSPEDSSIYLCSVGLNSNQPQHFGDGTRLSIL.

This chain links TRBV5-6 with TRBJ2-2; D perhaps matches TRBD2 (5 bases). CDR3 length equals 15 residues. The ends were cut back, 1 base at V and 3 bases at J, with 10 bases in the middle. Germline values: CDR1 SGHDT, CDR2 YYEEEE. DNA of the CDR3: TGTGCCAGCAGCTTGTGGAGCGGATACACCGGGGAGCTGTTTTTT. This sequence encodes CASSLWSGYTGELFF.

The genes are TRBV11-1 and TRBJ2-2, with a tentative D call TRBD2 (6 bases). The CDR3 runs 13 residues. Germline values: CDR1 SGHAT, CDR2 FQDESV (reference sequence). The V end was cut by 8 bases, the J end by 4 bases, with 11 bases between. CDR3: CASYLGGTGELFF. The CDR3, as DNA: TGTGCCAGCTACCTGGGGGGCACCGGGGAGCTGTTTTTT. Supplemented by reference TRBV11-1 and TRBJ2-2, the full variable domain reads EAEVAQSPRYKITEKSQAVAFWCDPISGHATLYWYRQILGQGPELLVQFQDESVVDDSQLPKDRFSAERLKGVDSTLKIQPAELGDSAMYLCASYLGGTGELFFGEGSRLTVL.

The chain carries TRBV7-2 and TRBJ1-2; 11 bases agree with TRBD1. The V gene's germline CDR1 is SGHTA and CDR2 FQGNSA. Germline trimming cut 4 bases from V and 7 bases from J; bases unmatched to any gene: 8. The length of the CDR3 is 15 residues. The CDR3 coding sequence is TGTGCCAGCAGCTCGACTCGGACAGGGGGCTCTGGCTACACCTTC. It specifies CASSSTRTGGSGYTF.

The chain carries TRBV7-8 and TRBJ1-2, with TRBD1 identical over 11 bases. In germline, CDR1 is SGHVS, CDR2 FQNEAQ. V was clipped by 1 base and J by 5 bases; unmatched bases: 6. The CDR3 runs to 16 residues. CDR3 residues: CASSLGDRGAGYGYTF. DNA for the CDR3: TGTGCCAGCAGCTTAGGGGACAGGGGGGCTGGATATGGCTACACCTTC.

V gene TRBV5-5 combines with J gene TRBJ1-2, with 7 positions matching TRBD1. The CDR3 extends over 13 amino acids. The V gene's germline CDR1 is SGHKS and CDR2 YYEKEE (reference sequence). Trimming cost V 4 bases and J 5 bases; bases outside gene matches: 5. CDR3 residues: CASSGGTAYGYTF. The CDR3 DNA is TGTGCCAGCAGCGGTGGGACAGCGTATGGCTACACCTTC.

V is TRBV19 and J is TRBJ2-7; maybe TRBD1 (6 bases). The V gene lost 0 bases and the J gene lost 6 bases, with 15 bases spanning the gap. The germline gives CDR1 LNHDA, CDR2 SQIVND (reference sequence). This CDR3 is 15 amino acids long. CDR3 nucleotides: TGTGCCAGTAGTATAGATCTAGGGACACAATCCGAGCAGTACTTC. Translating it yields CASSIDLGTQSEQYF.

This sequence joins TRBV7-2 and TRBJ1-5; 8 bases map to TRBD1. With V trimmed by 1 base and J by 2 bases, 7 bases remained unmatched. Germline CDR1 is SGHTA and CDR2 is FQGNSA. The CDR3 runs to 17 residues. CDR3 sequence: CASSLVAGGRGNQPQHF. The CDR3 DNA follows: TGTGCCAGCAGCTTAGTAGCAGGGGGCAGGGGCAATCAGCCCCAGCATTTT.

The V call is TRBV28, the J call TRBJ1-3, with D uncertain. Trimming removed 6 bases at V and 4 bases at J, with 16 bases between. CDR3 size: 15 residues. Germline V gene data show CDR1 as MDHEN and CDR2 as SYDVKM. Written as DNA, the CDR3 is TGTGCCAGCAGCGAGATAAGGGTCTCCGGAAACACCATATATTTT. Its translation: CASSEIRVSGNTIYF. The whole variable domain, remainder taken from reference TRBV28 and TRBJ1-3, is DVKVTQSSRYLVKRTGEKVFLECVQDMDHENMFWYRQDPGLGLRLIYFSYDVKMKEKGDIPEGYSVSREKKERFSLILESASTNQTSMYLCASSEIRVSGNTIYFGEGSWLTVV.

The chain joins TRBV5-4 to TRBJ1-2, with D tentatively TRBD1 (5 bases). The CDR3 is 14 residues long. Germline CDR1 SGHNT, CDR2 YYREEE (reference sequence). Trimming removed 4 bases from V and 4 bases from J, with 14 bases in between. As DNA, the CDR3 is TGTGCCAGCAGCGGTGGTGGGGGAGTCTATGGCTACACCTTC. It codes for CASSGGGGVYGYTF.

This rearrangement joins TRBV5-6 to TRBJ2-1; D unclear. This CDR3 has 13 amino acids. V was clipped by 2 bases and J by 8 bases, with 11 bases between them. The V gene's germline CDR1 is SGHDT and CDR2 YYEEEE. Here the CDR3 DNA reads TGTGCCAGCAGCTTTCAAGTTTTGGATGAGCAGTTCTTC. It specifies CASSFQVLDEQFF.

The chain carries TRBV19 and TRBJ1-2, with D possibly matching TRBD1 (6 bases). V lost 3 bases and J 4 bases, leaving 15 bases between the germline ends. The V gene's germline CDR1 is LNHDA and CDR2 SQIVND (reference sequence). The CDR3 totals 15 residues. The CDR3 nucleotides read TGTGCCAGTAGTATTGATGGGGGGCTCCTCTATGGCTACACCTTC. As protein: CASSIDGGLLYGYTF.

The chain uses TRBV27 and TRBJ2-2, with a possible D match to TRBD2 (6 bases). V dropped 6 bases and J dropped 1 base, with 18 bases sitting between them. Germline CDR1 reads MNHEY; CDR2 reads SMNVEV (reference sequence). This CDR3 region has 17 residues. CDR3 loop: CASSFKLRDWNTGELFF. The CDR3 nucleotides read TGTGCCAGCAGCTTCAAACTCCGGGACTGGAACACCGGGGAGCTGTTTTTT.

This chain joins TRBV19 and TRBJ1-2; 12 bases map to TRBD1. V lost 5 bases, J lost 8 bases, and 9 bases stayed unmatched. The CDR3 extends over 15 amino acids. Germline lookup yields CDR1 LNHDA and CDR2 SQIVND (reference sequence). CDR3 residues: CASSDPGQGAGGYTF. The CDR3 coding sequence is TGTGCCAGTAGTGATCCGGGACAGGGGGCCGGAGGCTACACCTTC.

This chain joins TRBV28 and TRBJ1-5, with 11 bases lining up with TRBD1. The CDR3 covers 16 residues. CDR1 MDHEN and CDR2 SYDVKM come from the germline V gene. J lost 1 base, V lost 6 bases, and 5 bases had no gene match. The CDR3 region is CASSRTGGRSNQPQHF. The CDR3 DNA reads TGTGCCAGCAGCCGGACAGGGGGCAGAAGCAATCAGCCCCAGCATTTT.